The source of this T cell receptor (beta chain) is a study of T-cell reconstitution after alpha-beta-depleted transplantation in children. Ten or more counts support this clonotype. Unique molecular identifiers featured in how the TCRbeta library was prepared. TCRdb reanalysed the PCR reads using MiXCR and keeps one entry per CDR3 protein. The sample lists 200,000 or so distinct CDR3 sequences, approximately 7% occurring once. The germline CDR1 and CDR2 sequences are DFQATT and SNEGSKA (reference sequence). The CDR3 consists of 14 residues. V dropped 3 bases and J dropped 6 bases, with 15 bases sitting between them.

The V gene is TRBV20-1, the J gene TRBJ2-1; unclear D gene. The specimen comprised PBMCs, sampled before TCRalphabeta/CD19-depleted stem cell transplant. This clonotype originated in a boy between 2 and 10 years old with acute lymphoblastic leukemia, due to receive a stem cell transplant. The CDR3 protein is CSASRRINSNEQFF. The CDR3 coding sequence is TGCAGTGCTAGTCGGCGCATTAATTCCAATGAGCAGTTCTTC.